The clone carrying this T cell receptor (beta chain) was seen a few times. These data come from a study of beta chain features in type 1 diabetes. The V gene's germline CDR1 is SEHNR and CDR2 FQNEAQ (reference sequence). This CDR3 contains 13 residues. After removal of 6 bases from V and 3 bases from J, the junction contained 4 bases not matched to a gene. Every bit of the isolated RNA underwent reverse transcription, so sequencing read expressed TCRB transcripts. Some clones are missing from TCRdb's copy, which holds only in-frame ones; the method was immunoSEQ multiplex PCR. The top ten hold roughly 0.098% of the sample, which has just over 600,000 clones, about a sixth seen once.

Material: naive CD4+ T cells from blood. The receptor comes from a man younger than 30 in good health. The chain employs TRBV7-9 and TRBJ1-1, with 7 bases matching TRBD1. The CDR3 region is CASRLTGDTEAFF. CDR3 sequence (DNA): TGTGCCAGCAGACTAACAGGGGACACTGAAGCTTTCTTT.